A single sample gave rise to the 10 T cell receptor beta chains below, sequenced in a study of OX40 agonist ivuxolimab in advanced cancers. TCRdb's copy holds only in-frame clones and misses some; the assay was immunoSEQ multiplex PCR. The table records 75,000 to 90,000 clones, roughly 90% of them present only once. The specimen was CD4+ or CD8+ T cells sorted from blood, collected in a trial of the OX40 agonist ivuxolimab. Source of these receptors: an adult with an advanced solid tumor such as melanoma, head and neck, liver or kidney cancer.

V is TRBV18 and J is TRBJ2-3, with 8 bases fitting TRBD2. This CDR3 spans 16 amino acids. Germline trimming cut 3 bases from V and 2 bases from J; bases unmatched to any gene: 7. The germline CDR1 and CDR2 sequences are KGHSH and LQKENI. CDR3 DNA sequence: TGTGCCAGCTCACCGGCCGCTAGCGGGTTCACAGATACGCAGTATTTT. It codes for CASSPAASGFTDTQYF.

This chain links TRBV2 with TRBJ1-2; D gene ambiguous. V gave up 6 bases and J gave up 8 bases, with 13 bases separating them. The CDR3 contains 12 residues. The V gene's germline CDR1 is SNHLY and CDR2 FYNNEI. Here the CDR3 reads CASRPPREGYTF. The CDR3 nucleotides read TGTGCCAGCAGGCCCCCACGGGAGGGCTACACCTTC.

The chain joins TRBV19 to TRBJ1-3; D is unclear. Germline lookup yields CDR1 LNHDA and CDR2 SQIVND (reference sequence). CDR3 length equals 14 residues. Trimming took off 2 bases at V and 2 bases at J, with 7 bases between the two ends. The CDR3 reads CASSISQAGNTIYF. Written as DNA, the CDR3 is TGTGCCAGTAGTATATCGCAGGCTGGAAACACCATATATTTT.

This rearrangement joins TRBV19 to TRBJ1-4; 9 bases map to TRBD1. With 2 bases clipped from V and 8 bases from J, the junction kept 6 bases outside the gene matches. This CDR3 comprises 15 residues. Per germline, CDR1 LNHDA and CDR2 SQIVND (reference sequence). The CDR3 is CASSITGGAGEKLFF. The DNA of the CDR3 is TGTGCCAGTAGTATAACAGGGGGCGCGGGGGAAAAACTGTTTTTT.

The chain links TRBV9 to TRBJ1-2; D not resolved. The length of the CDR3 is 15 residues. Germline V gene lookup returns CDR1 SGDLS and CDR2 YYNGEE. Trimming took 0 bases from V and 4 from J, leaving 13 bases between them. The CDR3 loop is CASSVGTSGGYGYTF. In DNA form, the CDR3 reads TGTGCCAGCAGCGTAGGGACCTCTGGCGGCTATGGCTACACCTTC.

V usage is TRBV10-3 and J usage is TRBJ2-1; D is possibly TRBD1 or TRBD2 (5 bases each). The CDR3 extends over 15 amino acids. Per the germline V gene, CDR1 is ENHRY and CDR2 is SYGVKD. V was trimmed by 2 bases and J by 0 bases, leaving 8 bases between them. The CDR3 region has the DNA TGTGCCATCAGTGAGGGGGCGGGCTCCTACAATGAGCAGTTCTTC. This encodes CAISEGAGSYNEQFF.

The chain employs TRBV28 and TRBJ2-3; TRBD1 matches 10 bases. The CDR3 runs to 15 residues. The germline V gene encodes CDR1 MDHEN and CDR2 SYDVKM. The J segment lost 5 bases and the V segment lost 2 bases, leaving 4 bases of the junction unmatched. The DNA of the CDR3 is TGTGCCAGCAGTTTACGGGGGACAGGGGAAGATACGCAGTATTTT. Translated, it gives CASSLRGTGEDTQYF.

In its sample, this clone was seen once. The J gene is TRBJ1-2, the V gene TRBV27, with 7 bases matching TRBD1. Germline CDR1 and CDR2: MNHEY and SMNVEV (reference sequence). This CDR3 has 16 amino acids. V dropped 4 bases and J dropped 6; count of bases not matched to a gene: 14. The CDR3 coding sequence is TGTGCCAGCAGTTCACGACCGGACAGGAATCTAGATGGCTACACCTTC. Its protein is CASSSRPDRNLDGYTF.

The DNA for the CDR3 is TGTGCCAGCAGCTTTAGCGGAGGGGCCAATGAGCAGTTCTTC. Amino acid sequence: CASSFSGGANEQFF. The chain has TRBV7-3 and TRBJ2-1; tentative D call: TRBD2 (6 bases). CDR3 length equals 14 residues. V shed 3 bases and J shed 6 bases, with 12 bases lying between them. Germline V lookup: CDR1 SGHTA, CDR2 FQGTGA.

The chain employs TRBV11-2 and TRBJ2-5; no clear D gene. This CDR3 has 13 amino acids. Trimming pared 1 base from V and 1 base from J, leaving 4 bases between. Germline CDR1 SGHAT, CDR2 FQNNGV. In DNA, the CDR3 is TGTGCCAGCAGCTTAGGGGCCCAAGAGACCCAGTACTTC. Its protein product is CASSLGAQETQYF.